This TCR beta chain derives from a study of control samples from healthy donors and cancer patients. Repertoires were generated with immunoSEQ multiplex PCR, while TCRdb's copy carries only in-frame clones and drops some. This sample has about 100,000 clones; around 89% occur once, and the top ten carry 7.5% to 10%. CDR3 length: 15 residues. V lost 0 bases, J lost 0 bases, and 7 bases lay in between. Germline V gene data show CDR1 as LGHDT and CDR2 as YNNKEL (reference sequence). The sample consisted of blood. This receptor was identified in a man younger than 40 in good health. The chain is built from TRBV3-1 (or the pseudogene TRBV3-2) and TRBJ2-3, with D possibly being TRBD1 or TRBD2 (5 bases each). The CDR3 DNA sequence: TGTGCCAGCAGCCAAGAGGGACCCAGCACAGATACGCAGTATTTT. This encodes CASSQEGPSTDTQYF.